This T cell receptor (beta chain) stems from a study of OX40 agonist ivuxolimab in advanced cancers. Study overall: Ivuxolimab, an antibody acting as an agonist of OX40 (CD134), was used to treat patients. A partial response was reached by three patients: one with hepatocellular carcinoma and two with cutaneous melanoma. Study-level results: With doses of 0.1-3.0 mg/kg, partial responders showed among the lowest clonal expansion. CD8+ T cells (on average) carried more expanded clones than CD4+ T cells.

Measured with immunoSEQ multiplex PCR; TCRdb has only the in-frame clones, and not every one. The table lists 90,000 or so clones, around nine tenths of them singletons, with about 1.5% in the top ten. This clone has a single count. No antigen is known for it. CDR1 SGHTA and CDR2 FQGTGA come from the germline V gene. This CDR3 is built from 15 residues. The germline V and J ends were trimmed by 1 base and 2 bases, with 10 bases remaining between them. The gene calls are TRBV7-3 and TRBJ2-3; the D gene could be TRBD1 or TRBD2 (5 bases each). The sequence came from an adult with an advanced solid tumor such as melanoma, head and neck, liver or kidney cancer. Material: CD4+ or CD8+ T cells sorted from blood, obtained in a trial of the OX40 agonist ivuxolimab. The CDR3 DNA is TGTGCCAGCAGCTTAAGGTGGGGGACCACAGATACGCAGTATTTT. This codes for CASSLRWGTTDTQYF.